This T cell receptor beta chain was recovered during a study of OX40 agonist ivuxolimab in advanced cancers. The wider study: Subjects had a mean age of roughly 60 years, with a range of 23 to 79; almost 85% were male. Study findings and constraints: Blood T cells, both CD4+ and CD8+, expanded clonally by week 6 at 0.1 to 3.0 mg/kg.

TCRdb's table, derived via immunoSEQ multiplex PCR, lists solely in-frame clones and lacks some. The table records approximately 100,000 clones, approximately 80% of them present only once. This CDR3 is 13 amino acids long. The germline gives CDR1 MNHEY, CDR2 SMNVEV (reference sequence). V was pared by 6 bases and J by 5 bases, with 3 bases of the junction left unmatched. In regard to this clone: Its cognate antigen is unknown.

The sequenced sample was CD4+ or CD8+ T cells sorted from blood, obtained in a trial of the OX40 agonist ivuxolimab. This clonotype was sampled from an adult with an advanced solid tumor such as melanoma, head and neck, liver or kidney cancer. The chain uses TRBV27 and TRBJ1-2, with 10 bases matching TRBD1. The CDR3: CASSSDRGYGYTF. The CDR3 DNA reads TGTGCCAGCAGCTCGGACAGGGGGTATGGCTACACCTTC.